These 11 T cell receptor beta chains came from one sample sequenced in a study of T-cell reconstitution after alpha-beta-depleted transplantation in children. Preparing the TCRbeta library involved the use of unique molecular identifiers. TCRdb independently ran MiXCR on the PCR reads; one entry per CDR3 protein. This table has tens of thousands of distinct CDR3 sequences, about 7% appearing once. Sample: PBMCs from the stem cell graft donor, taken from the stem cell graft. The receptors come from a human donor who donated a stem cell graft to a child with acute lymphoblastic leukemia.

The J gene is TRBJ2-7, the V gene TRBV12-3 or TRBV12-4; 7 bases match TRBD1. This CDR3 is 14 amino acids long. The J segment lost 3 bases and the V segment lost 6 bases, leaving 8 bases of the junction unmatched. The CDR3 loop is CASSPNRGGYEQYF. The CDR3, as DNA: TGTGCCAGCAGCCCCAACAGGGGTGGCTACGAGCAGTACTTC.

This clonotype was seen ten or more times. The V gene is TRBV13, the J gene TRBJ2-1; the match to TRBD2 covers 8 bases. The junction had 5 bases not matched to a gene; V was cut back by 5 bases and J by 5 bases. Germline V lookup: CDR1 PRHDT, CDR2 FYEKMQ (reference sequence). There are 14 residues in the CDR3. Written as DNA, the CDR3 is TGTGCCAGCAGCCTCTCGACTAGCGACAATGAGCAGTTCTTC. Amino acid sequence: CASSLSTSDNEQFF.

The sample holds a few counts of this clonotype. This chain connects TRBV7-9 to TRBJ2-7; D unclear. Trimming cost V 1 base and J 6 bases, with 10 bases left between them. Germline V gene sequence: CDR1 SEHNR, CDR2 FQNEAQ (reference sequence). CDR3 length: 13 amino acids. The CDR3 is CASSLGGAGEQYF. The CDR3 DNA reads TGTGCCAGCAGCTTAGGGGGTGCCGGCGAGCAGTACTTC.

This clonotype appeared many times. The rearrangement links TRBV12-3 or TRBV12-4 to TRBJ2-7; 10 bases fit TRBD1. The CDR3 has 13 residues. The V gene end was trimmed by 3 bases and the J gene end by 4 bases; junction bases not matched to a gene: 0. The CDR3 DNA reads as TGTGCCAGCAGTTTGGGACAGGGGTACGAGCAGTACTTC. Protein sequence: CASSLGQGYEQYF.

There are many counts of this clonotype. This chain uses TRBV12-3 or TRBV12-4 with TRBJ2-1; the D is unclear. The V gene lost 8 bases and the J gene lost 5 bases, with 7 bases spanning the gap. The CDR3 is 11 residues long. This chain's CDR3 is CASGPDNEQFF. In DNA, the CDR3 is TGTGCCAGCGGGCCGGACAATGAGCAGTTCTTC.

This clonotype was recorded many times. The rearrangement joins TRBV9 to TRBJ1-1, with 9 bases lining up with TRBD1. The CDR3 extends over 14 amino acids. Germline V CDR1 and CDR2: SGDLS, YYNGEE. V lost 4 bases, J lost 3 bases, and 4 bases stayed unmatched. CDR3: CASSQRTGDTEAFF. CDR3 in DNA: TGTGCCAGCAGCCAGAGGACAGGGGACACTGAAGCTTTCTTT.

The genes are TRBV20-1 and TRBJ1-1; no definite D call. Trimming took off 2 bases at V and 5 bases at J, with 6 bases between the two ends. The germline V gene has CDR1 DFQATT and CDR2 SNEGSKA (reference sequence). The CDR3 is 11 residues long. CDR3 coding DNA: TGCAGTGCTAGAAGGCAGACTGAAGCTTTCTTT. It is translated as CSARRQTEAFF.

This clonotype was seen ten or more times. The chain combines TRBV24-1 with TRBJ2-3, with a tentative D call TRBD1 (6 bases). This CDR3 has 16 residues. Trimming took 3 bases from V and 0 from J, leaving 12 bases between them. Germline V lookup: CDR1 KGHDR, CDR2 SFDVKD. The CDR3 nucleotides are TGTGCCACCAGTGATCCTGGACAGCTCAGCACAGATACGCAGTATTTT. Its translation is CATSDPGQLSTDTQYF.

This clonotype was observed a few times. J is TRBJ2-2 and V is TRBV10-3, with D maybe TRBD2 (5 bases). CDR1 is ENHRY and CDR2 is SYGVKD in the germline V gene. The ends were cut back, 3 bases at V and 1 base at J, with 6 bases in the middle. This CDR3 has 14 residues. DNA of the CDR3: TGTGCCATCAGTGACGGGGTGAACACCGGGGAGCTGTTTTTT. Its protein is CAISDGVNTGELFF.

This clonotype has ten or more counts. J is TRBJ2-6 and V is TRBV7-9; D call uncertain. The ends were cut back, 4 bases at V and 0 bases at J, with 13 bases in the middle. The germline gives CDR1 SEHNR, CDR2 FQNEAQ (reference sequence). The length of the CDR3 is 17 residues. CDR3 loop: CASSSPQKNSGANVLTF. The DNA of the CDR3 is TGTGCCAGCAGCTCCCCCCAGAAGAACTCTGGGGCCAACGTCCTGACTTTC.

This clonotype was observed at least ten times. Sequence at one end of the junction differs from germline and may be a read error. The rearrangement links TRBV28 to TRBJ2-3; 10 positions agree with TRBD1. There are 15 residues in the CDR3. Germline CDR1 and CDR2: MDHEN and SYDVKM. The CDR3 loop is CSSSTGGQGPDTQYF. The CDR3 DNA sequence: TGTTCCAGCAGTACCGGGGGACAGGGGCCAGATACGCAGTATTTT.